This T cell receptor beta chain was sequenced in a study of cytomegalovirus exposure and HLA in healthy donors. In the study overall: Early on, a data release was issued that held roughly 80 million unique TCRs from HLA-typed donors.

Points on this clone: Its antigen is unidentified.

The CDR3 covers 15 residues. Trimming pared 0 bases from V and 3 bases from J, leaving 13 bases between. The germline CDR1 and CDR2 sequences are SGHNT and YYREEE (reference sequence). Donors had nominal health at sampling but likely had unrecorded immune exposures. Study findings and constraints: No immune exposure information besides CMV serostatus was available. Later analysis showed most CMV-associated TCR beta chains appearing HLA-restricted.

PCR was performed using 60 Vbeta and 13 Jbeta primers. Profiling relied on immunoSEQ multiplex PCR, and the TCRdb table lists in-frame clones only, not all of them. Among over 150,000 clones listed, around 75% were seen once. The sample taken for sequencing was PBMCs. This chain uses TRBV5-4 with TRBJ2-7, with a tentative D call TRBD1 (5 bases). This clonotype originated in a male donor in good health and CMV-seronegative. This CDR3 reads CASSLGSGAGYEQYF. In DNA, the CDR3 is TGTGCCAGCAGCTTGGGGTCTGGGGCCGGCTACGAGCAGTACTTC. Filled out from reference TRBV5-4 and TRBJ2-7, the complete variable domain reads ETGVTQSPTHLIKTRGQQVTLRCSSQSGHNTVSWYQQALGQGPQFIFQYYREEENGRGNFPPRFSGLQFPNYSSELNVNALELDDSALYLCASSLGSGAGYEQYFGPGTRLTVT.